Listed here are 25 T cell receptor beta chains from one sample, sequenced in a study of T cell responses to AZD1222 COVID-19 vaccine. Data came from immunoSEQ multiplex PCR; TCRdb stores just in-frame clones and leaves some out. The repertoire has about 190,000 clones, about nine tenths of them found once; the top ten carry 2.5% to 3%. Sequenced material: peripheral blood, taken on day 0 of MenACWY control vaccination. The receptor set was obtained from an adult in good health.

This chain uses TRBV5-1 with TRBJ2-3; TRBD2 matches at 8 bases. The V gene's germline CDR1 is SGHRS and CDR2 YFSETQ. There are 15 residues in the CDR3. V lost 0 bases to trimming and J lost 1 base; unmatched junction nucleotides: 1. The CDR3 DNA sequence: TGCGCCAGCAGCTTGGGAGCGGGGGGCACAGATACGCAGTATTTT. This encodes CASSLGAGGTDTQYF.

Written as DNA, the CDR3 is TGCGCCAGCAGCTTGGGTGCAGGGTACGAGCAGTACTTC. It is translated as CASSLGAGYEQYF. This chain links TRBV5-1 with TRBJ2-7; D might be TRBD1 (5 bases). Trimming left V 0 bases short and J 4 bases short, with 8 bases between. The CDR3 totals 13 residues. CDR1 and CDR2 from the germline V gene are SGHRS and YFSETQ.

The V and J genes are TRBV5-1 and TRBJ2-2, with D possibly matching TRBD2 (5 bases). The germline CDR1 and CDR2 sequences are SGHRS and YFSETQ. Trimming cost V 0 bases and J 7 bases, with 7 bases left between them. This CDR3 is 13 amino acids long. This chain's CDR3 is CASSLAGGGELFF. The CDR3 DNA follows: TGCGCCAGCAGCTTGGCCGGAGGCGGGGAGCTGTTTTTT.

This chain links TRBV6-5 with TRBJ2-2, with D maybe TRBD2 (5 bases). The length of the CDR3 is 15 residues. V gave up 2 bases and J gave up 6 bases, with 13 bases separating them. Germline values: CDR1 MNHEY, CDR2 SVGAGI. CDR3 sequence: CASSYTLGGPGELFF. The CDR3 DNA sequence: TGTGCCAGCAGTTACACACTAGGAGGACCCGGGGAGCTGTTTTTT.

The chain is built from TRBV28 and TRBJ2-7; TRBD1 aligns across 9 bases. The CDR3 loop spans 15 amino acids. Germline CDR1 is MDHEN and CDR2 is SYDVKM. V was pared by 4 bases and J by 5 bases, with 9 bases of the junction left unmatched. CDR3 residues: CASSSGGQGTDEQYF. The CDR3 DNA sequence: TGTGCCAGCAGTTCGGGGGGACAGGGTACGGACGAGCAGTACTTC.

This clone was observed a few times. J is TRBJ1-3 and V is TRBV15; 9 bases match TRBD1. The CDR3 is 15 residues long. Trimming removed 4 bases from V and 6 bases from J; junction bases left unmatched: 7. The germline CDR1 and CDR2 sequences are LNHNV and YYDKDF (reference sequence). The CDR3 DNA reads TGTGCCACCAGCACCGGGGACAGGGAGGTAAACACCATATATTTT. Protein: CATSTGDREVNTIYF.

This chain links TRBV5-1 with TRBJ2-7; D might be TRBD2 (5 bases). Looked up from germline, CDR1 is SGHRS and CDR2 is YFSETQ. The CDR3 extends over 15 amino acids. The V gene lost 0 bases and the J gene lost 5 bases, with 15 bases spanning the gap. The CDR3 nucleotides read TGCGCCAGCAGCTTGGGTGCCCGGGGTTCCAACGAGCAGTACTTC. As protein: CASSLGARGSNEQYF.

The chain is built from TRBV27 and TRBJ1-1; weak D call: TRBD1 (5 bases). The V gene's germline CDR1 is MNHEY and CDR2 SMNVEV (reference sequence). This CDR3 is 13 amino acids long. V was clipped by 3 bases and J by 6 bases, with 11 bases between them. The CDR3 region is CASSFREGPEAFF. CDR3 nucleotides: TGTGCCAGCAGTTTCCGCGAGGGGCCTGAAGCTTTCTTT.

This chain connects TRBV11-2 to TRBJ2-1, with 7 bases matching TRBD1. The junction had 11 bases not matched to a gene; V was cut back by 6 bases and J by 6 bases. CDR3 length equals 15 residues. CDR1 is SGHAT, CDR2 FQNNGV, per germline. CDR3 nucleotides: TGTGCCAGCAGTCCCCGAGACAGGGATGGCAATGAGCAGTTCTTC. This encodes CASSPRDRDGNEQFF.

In this sample, this clone turned up once. The genes are TRBV19 and TRBJ2-2; TRBD1 matches 7 bases. This CDR3 has 13 residues. Losses at the gene ends were 5 bases for V and 6 bases for J; bases not matched to a gene: 3. CDR1 is LNHDA, CDR2 SQIVND, per germline (reference sequence). The chain's CDR3 is CASSEQGSGELFF. Written as DNA, the CDR3 is TGTGCCAGTAGTGAACAGGGGTCCGGGGAGCTGTTTTTT. The complete variable domain, with remaining parts taken from reference TRBV19 and TRBJ2-2, reads DGGITQSPKYLFRKEGQNVTLSCEQNLNHDAMYWYRQDPGQGLRLIYYSQIVNDFQKGDIAEGYSVSREKKESFPLTVTSAQKNPTAFYLCASSEQGSGELFFGEGSRLTVL.

This chain joins TRBV11-3 and TRBJ2-1; TRBD2 aligns across 9 bases. Germline assignment: CDR1 SGHNT and CDR2 YENEEA. V lost 4 bases and J lost 4; bases outside the gene matches: 8. The CDR3 loop spans 16 amino acids. The CDR3: CASSSDSGSTYNEQFF. CDR3 sequence (DNA): TGTGCCAGCAGCTCTGATAGCGGGAGTACGTACAATGAGCAGTTCTTC.

The V gene is TRBV18, the J gene TRBJ1-3; tentatively, D is TRBD1 (5 bases). The CDR3 extends over 16 amino acids. The germline gives CDR1 KGHSH, CDR2 LQKENI. V was clipped by 2 bases and J by 0 bases, with 11 bases between them. CDR3 loop: CASSPFDSSSGNTIYF. The CDR3 DNA sequence: TGTGCCAGCTCACCATTCGACAGCTCCTCTGGAAACACCATATATTTT.

The genes are TRBV7-9 and TRBJ2-7; D gene uncertain. The CDR3 consists of 14 residues. Germline CDR1 and CDR2: SEHNR and FQNEAQ (reference sequence). Trimming removed 3 bases at V and 0 bases at J, with 9 bases between. Here the CDR3 reads CASSFPQSSYEQYF. In DNA form, the CDR3 reads TGTGCCAGCAGCTTCCCGCAGAGCTCCTACGAGCAGTACTTC.

The chain uses TRBV28 and TRBJ2-7, with 7 bases lining up with TRBD1. The CDR3 runs to 14 residues. Germline CDR1 is MDHEN and CDR2 is SYDVKM. V was clipped by 6 bases and J by 1 base; unmatched bases: 6. The CDR3: CASRAPGQSYEQYF. The CDR3 nucleotides read TGTGCCAGCAGAGCACCGGGACAGTCCTACGAGCAGTACTTC.

The rearrangement uses TRBV25-1 and TRBJ2-5; 8 bases line up with TRBD1. CDR1 MGHDK and CDR2 SYGVNS come from the germline V gene. The CDR3 runs to 14 residues. The trim removed 9 bases at V and 5 bases at J, leaving 11 bases unmatched. CDR3 protein: CASTLQGASETQYF. In nucleotides, the CDR3 is TGTGCCAGTACCCTCCAGGGGGCTTCTGAGACCCAGTACTTC.

This clone was seen only once. The genes are TRBV6-5 and TRBJ1-2, with D perhaps TRBD1 (6 bases). V was clipped by 2 bases and J by 8 bases, with 21 bases between them. CDR1 is MNHEY, CDR2 SVGAGI, per germline. The CDR3 is 16 amino acids. CDR3 DNA sequence: TGTGCCAGCAGTTACGCGGTGGTGGGCCGGGGGCTCGGCTACACCTTC. Translating gives CASSYAVVGRGLGYTF.

The chain carries TRBV5-3 and TRBJ1-2; D perhaps matches TRBD1 (5 bases). TRBV5-3 carries the ORF label, with uncertain function. This CDR3 contains 14 residues. V lost 4 bases and J lost 4, with 14 bases in between. In DNA, the CDR3 is TGTGCCAGAAGCCGAACAGGAGAGGGCTATGGCTACACCTTC. Amino acid sequence: CARSRTGEGYGYTF.

The chain joins TRBV7-3 to TRBJ1-1; D unresolved. This CDR3 is built from 12 residues. Trimming left V 4 bases short and J 1 base short, with 4 bases between. Germline V CDR1 and CDR2: SGHTA, FQGTGA. The chain's CDR3 is CASSSSNTEAFF. CDR3 DNA sequence: TGTGCCAGCAGCTCTTCGAACACTGAAGCTTTCTTT.

The chain combines TRBV28 with TRBJ2-7; TRBD1 aligns across 9 bases. This CDR3 contains 15 residues. V lost 10 bases to trimming and J lost 5 bases; unmatched junction nucleotides: 15. Germline V gives CDR1 MDHEN, CDR2 SYDVKM. Here the CDR3 reads CATSYIRDRDDEQYF. CDR3 coding DNA: TGTGCCACCTCATACATCCGGGACAGGGACGACGAGCAGTACTTC.

The gene calls are TRBV15 and TRBJ1-5, with a possible D match to TRBD1 (5 bases). CDR3 length equals 15 residues. Germline V gives CDR1 LNHNV, CDR2 YYDKDF (reference sequence). Deletions cut 5 bases from V and 1 base from J, with 12 bases between. The CDR3 DNA is TGTGCCACCAGCGAATCCAGACAGAGCAATCAGCCCCAGCATTTT. Amino acids: CATSESRQSNQPQHF.

The genes are TRBV10-1 and TRBJ2-7; a weak D match, TRBD1 (5 bases). V dropped 5 bases and J dropped 0 bases, with 17 bases sitting between them. The CDR3 spans 16 residues. Germline lookup yields CDR1 WNHNN and CDR2 SYGVQD (reference sequence). This CDR3 reads CASSRVRTRGSYEQYF. In nucleotides, the CDR3 is TGCGCCAGCAGTCGAGTGCGGACAAGGGGCTCCTACGAGCAGTACTTC.

This chain joins TRBV15 and TRBJ2-5; 9 bases match TRBD1. The CDR3 loop spans 15 amino acids. Germline trimming cut 0 bases from V and 3 bases from J; bases unmatched to any gene: 2. Germline V gene lookup returns CDR1 LNHNV and CDR2 YYDKDF (reference sequence). The CDR3 DNA follows: TGTGCCACCAGCAGAGATTGGACAGGGGAAGAGACCCAGTACTTC. This codes for CATSRDWTGEETQYF.

The J gene is TRBJ1-2, the V gene TRBV20-1, with D possibly TRBD1 on 6 matching bases. CDR3 length: 15 residues. Germline V gene sequence: CDR1 DFQATT, CDR2 SNEGSKA (reference sequence). The V end was cut by 3 bases, the J end by 8 bases, with 22 bases between. CDR3 coding DNA: TGCAGTGCTAGTCCATCAACAGGGAGTAACAGGGGCTACACCTTC. It yields the protein CSASPSTGSNRGYTF.

This chain links TRBV28 with TRBJ2-1; D gene unclear. Trimming shortened V by 2 bases and J by 9 bases, and 11 bases separated the two germline ends. CDR3 size: 13 residues. Germline assignment: CDR1 MDHEN and CDR2 SYDVKM. The CDR3 bases are TGTGCCAGCAGTTTAAGTTCGGCGTTTGAGCAGTTCTTC. It codes for CASSLSSAFEQFF.

This chain joins TRBV19 and TRBJ1-2, with a possible D match to TRBD1 (5 bases). The CDR3 loop spans 19 amino acids. Germline V gene sequence: CDR1 LNHDA, CDR2 SQIVND (reference sequence). The germline V and J ends were trimmed by 2 bases and 4 bases, with 26 bases remaining between them. CDR3 sequence reads: CASSITFTGLGALFYGYTF. CDR3 DNA: TGTGCCAGTAGTATAACCTTCACAGGACTCGGCGCCTTGTTCTATGGCTACACCTTC.